One sample yielded the 25 T cell receptor beta chains listed below, sequenced in a study of post-analysis software for immune sequencing data. These receptors lack a known antigen. Sequencing libraries made from TCR beta cDNA carried unique molecular identifiers. TCRdb reprocessed the PCR reads via MiXCR and lists one record per CDR3 protein. The table includes 400,000 to 500,000 distinct CDR3 sequences, more than 30% detected once. Study results and limitations: Controls showed lower frequencies than patients for 5 or 6 TRBV segments, and TRBV5-6, TRBV5-1 and TRBV20-1 were among these.

The sample taken for sequencing was blood. Source of these receptors: a girl aged 2-10 years with multiple sclerosis.

The genes are TRBV7-9 and TRBJ2-1, with 11 positions matching TRBD2. The DNA end is a closer match to TRBJ2-7, so the J assignment may be wrong. The CDR3 contains 16 residues. CDR1 is SEHNR, CDR2 FQNEAQ, per germline (reference sequence). The CDR3 loop is CASSLSRLAGNYEQYF. CDR3 nucleotide sequence: TGTGCCAGCAGCTTAAGTAGACTAGCGGGAAACTACGAGCAGTACTTC.

This clonotype was seen more than once but under ten times. The chain's CDR3 is CASSPHSYEAFF. The CDR3 DNA sequence: TGTGCCAGCTCACCACATTCGTATGAAGCTTTCTTT. This chain joins TRBV18 and TRBJ1-1; D unclear. Germline assignment: CDR1 KGHSH and CDR2 LQKENI. V was shortened by 1 base and J by 7 bases, with 7 bases between the two germline ends. The CDR3 is 12 amino acids.

This chain connects TRBV7-2 to TRBJ2-7; no definite D call. Trimming left V 1 base short and J 2 bases short, with 6 bases between. CDR1 and CDR2 (germline): SGHTA, FQGNSA. This CDR3 region has 13 residues. CDR3 DNA: TGTGCCAGCAGCTTAGTAAGAGCCTACGAGCAGTACTTC. It is translated as CASSLVRAYEQYF.

About this clonotype itself: A much larger clonotype is one base distant, so this may be a read error. The V call is TRBV5-1, the J call TRBJ2-1, with D possibly matching TRBD1 (5 bases). CDR1 and CDR2 (germline): SGHRS, YFSETQ. The CDR3 contains 14 residues. The CDR3 coding sequence is TGCGCCAGCAGTGGGGCAGGTGGGTACAATGAGCGGTTCTTC. Translating gives CASSGAGGYNERFF.

The chain couples TRBV20-1 to TRBJ2-6; D not certain. Trimming pared 5 bases from V and 0 bases from J, leaving 11 bases between. The length of the CDR3 is 15 residues. Germline CDR1 DFQATT, CDR2 SNEGSKA (reference sequence). The DNA for the CDR3 is TGCAGTGCTCTGTCCGGTAACTCTGGGGCCAACGTCCTGACTTTC. Translated, it gives CSALSGNSGANVLTF.

This sequence joins TRBV18 and TRBJ1-1; D is uncertain. This CDR3 spans 14 amino acids. CDR1 is KGHSH and CDR2 is LQKENI in the germline V gene. The germline V and J ends were trimmed by 0 bases and 1 base, with 6 bases remaining between them. CDR3 region: CASSPPATNTEAFF. The CDR3 DNA reads TGTGCCAGCTCACCACCGGCCACGAACACTGAAGCTTTCTTT.

The chain recombines TRBV12-3 or TRBV12-4 with TRBJ2-1; 9 bases line up with TRBD1. Trimming removed 3 bases from V and 10 bases from J; junction bases left unmatched: 16. The CDR3 is 17 residues long. The CDR3 DNA reads as TGTGCCAGCAGTTTTAGTATAGTTAGGACAGGGGCAGGGGAGCAGTTCTTC. Its protein is CASSFSIVRTGAGEQFF.

This chain connects TRBV6-1 to TRBJ1-5, with unresolved D. Trimming removed 11 bases at V and 2 bases at J, with 13 bases between. The CDR3 consists of 13 residues. Germline V gene sequence: CDR1 MNHNS, CDR2 SASEGT. As DNA, the CDR3 is TGTGCCGGTGGTAAGATGGGCAATCAGCCCCAGCATTTT. Translating gives CAGGKMGNQPQHF.

The rearrangement links TRBV7-2 to TRBJ2-1, with 7 bases aligning to TRBD2. Germline trimming cut 5 bases from V and 13 bases from J; bases unmatched to any gene: 14. The CDR3 runs to 14 residues. Germline V lookup: CDR1 SGHTA, CDR2 FQGNSA. The CDR3 DNA reads as TGTGCCAGCAGCCCTGGACTAGAACGAGAGACCCAGTTCTTC. This gives the protein CASSPGLERETQFF.

This clonotype was found a few times. The chain has TRBV29-1 and TRBJ2-1, with 7 bases fitting TRBD1. The trim removed 6 bases at V and 10 bases at J, leaving 12 bases unmatched. The CDR3 is 13 residues long. The germline gives CDR1 SQVTM, CDR2 ANQGSEA. The CDR3 sequence is CSVLDAPDREQFF. The DNA for the CDR3 is TGCAGCGTCTTAGATGCCCCGGACAGGGAGCAGTTCTTC.

This clonotype has at least ten counts. The chain couples TRBV5-1 to TRBJ2-1; maybe TRBD2 (6 bases). CDR3 length: 15 amino acids. The V end was cut by 0 bases, the J end by 4 bases, with 11 bases between. CDR1 and CDR2 (germline): SGHRS, YFSETQ. The CDR3 loop is CASSLVSGAYNEQFF. Written as DNA, the CDR3 is TGCGCCAGCAGCTTGGTTAGCGGAGCTTACAATGAGCAGTTCTTC.

The V and J genes are TRBV5-1 and TRBJ2-1; weak D call: TRBD2 (5 bases). The CDR3 has 15 amino acids. Germline-derived CDR1 and CDR2 are SGHRS and YFSETQ. The V gene lost 4 bases and the J gene lost 7 bases, with 18 bases spanning the gap. The DNA for the CDR3 is TGCGCCAGCAGCCCGGGCCAACTAGGGAAGAATGAGCAGTTCTTC. Translation gives CASSPGQLGKNEQFF. The full variable domain, with the rest looked up from reference TRBV5-1 and TRBJ2-1, is KAGVTQTPRYLIKTRGQQVTLSCSPISGHRSVSWYQQTPGQGLQFLFEYFSETQRNKGNFPGRFSGRQFSNSRSEMNVSTLELGDSALYLCASSPGQLGKNEQFFGPGTRLTVL.

A note on this clonotype: The junction shows a germline mismatch at one end, possibly a read error. V and J are TRBV24-1 and TRBJ2-1, with D unclear. The CDR3 contains 11 residues. The germline V gene encodes CDR1 KGHDR and CDR2 SFDVKD. The CDR3 spells CTTTKNNEQFF. The CDR3 nucleotides read TGTACCACGACGAAAAACAATGAGCAGTTCTTC.

The J gene is TRBJ2-1, the V gene TRBV14, with D uncertain. The CDR3 has 16 residues. V was trimmed by 0 bases and J by 0 bases, leaving 9 bases between them. Germline V CDR1 and CDR2: SGHDN, FVKESK. DNA of the CDR3: TGTGCCAGCAGCCAAGATGTACAGATCTCCTACAATGAGCAGTTCTTC. Translating it yields CASSQDVQISYNEQFF.

The V and J genes are TRBV18 and TRBJ2-7, with D perhaps matching TRBD1 (6 bases). Germline V gene lookup returns CDR1 KGHSH and CDR2 LQKENI. The CDR3 is 16 amino acids. V lost 6 bases, J lost 0 bases, and 18 bases lay in between. The CDR3 region is CASSLSRQASSYEQYF. CDR3 nucleotide sequence: TGTGCCAGCTCTCTTTCCAGACAGGCGAGCTCCTACGAGCAGTACTTC.

The CDR3 sequence: CSARDNGRGYEQFF. CDR3 nucleotide sequence: TGCAGTGCTAGAGATAACGGGAGGGGCTATGAGCAGTTCTTC. This chain links TRBV20-1 with TRBJ2-1; TRBD2 aligns across 8 bases. The germline gives CDR1 DFQATT, CDR2 SNEGSKA (reference sequence). V was pared by 0 bases and J by 8 bases, with 6 bases of the junction left unmatched. The CDR3 runs 14 residues.

The J gene is TRBJ2-1, the V gene TRBV11-1, with a possible D match to TRBD2 (5 bases). CDR3 length: 15 residues. V was cut by 6 bases and J by 9 bases, with 21 bases left in between. Germline CDR1 and CDR2: SGHAT and FQDESV (reference sequence). The CDR3 coding sequence is TGTGCCAGCAGACAATCGGACTTGGCCAGCGGTGAGCAGTTCTTC. Translation gives CASRQSDLASGEQFF.

The chain joins TRBV20-1 to TRBJ2-7, with D possibly TRBD1 on 6 matching bases. Germline-derived CDR1 and CDR2 are DFQATT and SNEGSKA (reference sequence). This CDR3 is 12 amino acids long. V shed 2 bases and J shed 4 bases, with 9 bases lying between them. CDR3 in amino acids: CSARPTGYEQYF. The CDR3 DNA is TGCAGTGCTAGACCGACAGGATACGAGCAGTACTTC.

This clonotype was seen more than once but under ten times. V usage is TRBV6-2 or TRBV6-3 and J usage is TRBJ2-6; TRBD1 matches 7 bases. The CDR3 has 18 residues. V trimming: 2 bases; J trimming: 0 bases; junction bases outside the gene matches: 7. The germline V gene encodes CDR1 MNHEY and CDR2 SVGEGT. The CDR3 reads CASSYPTGYLSGANVLTF. The CDR3 DNA sequence: TGTGCCAGCAGTTACCCGACAGGGTACCTCTCTGGGGCCAACGTCCTGACTTTC.

The V gene is TRBV20-1, the J gene TRBJ1-2; D is ambiguous. Trimming left V 0 bases short and J 6 bases short, with 20 bases between. Germline CDR1 reads DFQATT; CDR2 reads SNEGSKA (reference sequence). This CDR3 is built from 16 residues. CDR3 protein: CSARDPLDMVRDGYTF. The CDR3 coding sequence is TGCAGTGCTAGAGACCCCCTCGACATGGTTAGAGATGGCTACACCTTC.

The chain has TRBV7-2 and TRBJ2-5; tentative D call: TRBD2 (6 bases). The J call may be in error: the DNA end matches TRBJ2-7 better. This CDR3 is 15 amino acids long. The V gene's germline CDR1 is SGHTA and CDR2 FQGNSA. The CDR3 bases are TGTGCCAGCAGCTCCGGGCCTTCGGGGAGGTACGAGCAGTACTTC. Its protein is CASSSGPSGRYEQYF.

J is TRBJ1-1 and V is TRBV10-3; TRBD1 matches 8 bases. V lost 8 bases and J lost 6; bases outside the gene matches: 8. Germline V gene sequence: CDR1 ENHRY, CDR2 SYGVKD. The CDR3 totals 13 residues. CDR3 sequence reads: CAISPDREAEAFF. DNA for the CDR3: TGTGCCATCTCTCCGGACAGGGAAGCTGAAGCTTTCTTT.

CDR3 DNA sequence: TGTGCCAGCAGCGTAGCGAGGCAGGGGGCGGATGGCTACACCTTC. Protein product: CASSVARQGADGYTF. The chain links TRBV9 to TRBJ1-2; 8 bases line up with TRBD1. J gave up 6 bases and V 0 bases, and 7 bases lay outside the gene matches. CDR1 is SGDLS and CDR2 is YYNGEE in the germline V gene. CDR3 length equals 15 residues.

This clonotype is a singleton in its sample. Since a much larger clone is just one base distant, this may be a read error. The chain combines TRBV29-1 with TRBJ2-3; 14 positions match TRBD2. Germline CDR1 is SQVTM and CDR2 is ANQGSEA. This CDR3 spans 14 amino acids. The CDR3 is CGGSTSGRGNTQYF. The CDR3 DNA is TGCGGCGGGTCGACTAGCGGGAGGGGAAATACGCAGTATTTT.

V is TRBV5-1 and J is TRBJ2-7, with 7 bases lining up with TRBD1. The V and J ends lost 1 base and 1 base, in that order; junction bases with no gene match: 2. Per the germline V gene, CDR1 is SGHRS and CDR2 is YFSETQ. CDR3 length equals 14 residues. CDR3 in DNA: TGCGCCAGCAGCTTGTGGGACAGTTCCTACGAGCAGTACTTC. Translated: CASSLWDSSYEQYF.